This T cell receptor beta chain stems from a study of T cells expressing NK-cell markers. TCRdb re-called the 5' RACE reads; one entry per CDR3 protein, DNA not given. This table lists 150,000 to 180,000 distinct CDR3 sequences. The CDR3 is made up of 14 amino acids. Germline V lookup: CDR1 LNHDA, CDR2 SQIVND (reference sequence). Sequenced material: blood T cells: a sorted CD56 or NKG2C T cell subset, CD4+ or CD8+ T cells, or bulk PBMC T cells (not recorded which). The chain links TRBV19 to TRBJ2-1; TCRdb's assignment of TRBD2 cannot be checked, as there is no DNA. This receptor was obtained from a woman aged 45-60 years in good health. The CDR3 sequence is CASRVALSYNEQFF.